This passage covers 20 T cell receptor beta chains from one sample sequenced in a study of PD-1 blockade in classical Hodgkin lymphoma. Generated by immunoSEQ multiplex PCR, the TCRdb table keeps only in-frame clones and is missing some. The profile shows about 51,000 clones, approximately 80% of them singletons. Time point here: cycle 4 day 1 (C4D1), after less than 7 weeks of nivolumab. Every single patient, without exception, relapsed after autologous stem cell transplantation, and brentuximab vedotin exposure varied. The specimen was peripheral blood mononuclear cells (PBMCs), collected before the fourth cycle of nivolumab. The receptor set was obtained from a human donor with classical Hodgkin lymphoma.

The chain combines TRBV6-1 with TRBJ2-1, with 11 bases matching TRBD2. Unmatched junction bases numbered 5, after V lost 3 bases and J lost 7 bases. This CDR3 spans 15 amino acids. Per the germline V gene, CDR1 is MNHNS and CDR2 is SASEGT. In DNA form, the CDR3 reads TGTGCCAGCAGTGATGTAGCGGGAGGGTCGAATGAGCAGTTCTTC. It encodes CASSDVAGGSNEQFF.

This chain uses TRBV7-9 with TRBJ2-1; D is possibly TRBD2 (6 bases). Germline CDR1 is SEHNR and CDR2 is FQNEAQ (reference sequence). V was cut by 4 bases and J by 0 bases, with 16 bases left in between. CDR3 length: 17 amino acids. DNA for the CDR3: TGTGCCAGCAGCTCCAGCTTGGCGGGGACCTCCTACAATGAGCAGTTCTTC. It is translated as CASSSSLAGTSYNEQFF.

This clone is medium-sized by share. The chain carries TRBV30 and TRBJ1-5, with D unclear. This CDR3 is built from 15 residues. The germline V gene encodes CDR1 GTSNPN and CDR2 SVGIG (reference sequence). The V and J ends lost 0 bases and 0 bases respectively, with 9 bases between them. This CDR3 reads CAWSVGIYSNQPQHF. In DNA, the CDR3 is TGTGCCTGGAGTGTAGGGATATATAGCAATCAGCCCCAGCATTTT.

The J gene is TRBJ2-3, the V gene TRBV19; 8 nucleotides match TRBD2. V was pared by 5 bases and J by 10 bases, with 11 bases of the junction left unmatched. Germline values: CDR1 LNHDA, CDR2 SQIVND (reference sequence). This CDR3 is built from 14 residues. CDR3: CASSPTGGYSSQYF. CDR3 nucleotides: TGTGCCAGTAGTCCAACGGGAGGGTATAGCTCGCAGTATTTT.

The rearrangement uses TRBV6-5 and TRBJ1-3; D may be TRBD1 (5 bases). The germline CDR1 and CDR2 sequences are MNHEY and SVGAGI. Trimming removed 4 bases from V and 0 bases from J, with 13 bases in between. CDR3 length equals 16 residues. CDR3 in amino acids: CASSSLGTDSGNTIYF. The CDR3 DNA reads as TGTGCCAGCAGTTCTCTGGGGACGGACTCTGGAAACACCATATATTTT.

The chain recombines TRBV27 with TRBJ2-1; 7 bases fit TRBD1. Germline CDR1 MNHEY, CDR2 SMNVEV (reference sequence). This CDR3 comprises 15 residues. J lost 4 bases, V lost 1 base, and 4 bases had no gene match. This CDR3 is CASSLLGTDYNEQFF. In DNA form, the CDR3 reads TGTGCCAGCAGTTTATTAGGGACAGATTACAATGAGCAGTTCTTC.

This sequence joins TRBV10-3 and TRBJ2-3; weak D call: TRBD2 (7 bases). V dropped 4 bases and J dropped 4 bases, with 12 bases sitting between them. This CDR3 region has 14 residues. The germline CDR1 and CDR2 sequences are ENHRY and SYGVKD. In DNA, the CDR3 is TGTGCCATCAGTGTTCGGGGGGCCTCAGATACGCAGTATTTT. Protein sequence: CAISVRGASDTQYF.

The chain uses TRBV30 and TRBJ1-2; possible D gene TRBD1, 6 bases. V lost 5 bases, J lost 8 bases, and 27 bases lay in between. This CDR3 region has 16 residues. Per the germline V gene, CDR1 is GTSNPN and CDR2 is SVGIG (reference sequence). The CDR3 DNA is TGTGCCTGGCGGGGGGGGCAGGGCGCCTCTGTCTGGGGCTACACCTTC. This translates into CAWRGGQGASVWGYTF.

V gene TRBV7-2 combines with J gene TRBJ2-7, with a weak D call TRBD1 (5 bases). V lost 4 bases to trimming and J lost 1 base, with 14 bases between them. This CDR3 is 15 amino acids long. Germline V gene lookup returns CDR1 SGHTA and CDR2 FQGNSA. CDR3 loop: CASSSGPAGSYEQYF. CDR3 DNA sequence: TGTGCCAGCAGCTCCGGACCTGCAGGGTCCTACGAGCAGTACTTC.

The chain links TRBV4-1 to TRBJ1-5; possibly TRBD1 for D (6 bases). The CDR3 is 16 amino acids. Trimming left V 1 base short and J 5 bases short, with 15 bases between. CDR1 and CDR2 (germline): MGHRA, YSYEKL. CDR3 in amino acids: CASSQAGRGSDQPQHF. The CDR3 DNA reads as TGCGCCAGCAGCCAAGCGGGAAGGGGGTCGGATCAGCCCCAGCATTTT.

The chain employs TRBV7-2 and TRBJ1-2; TRBD1 might be the D (5 bases). Trimming took 3 bases from V and 0 from J, leaving 8 bases between them. The germline V gene has CDR1 SGHTA and CDR2 FQGNSA. This CDR3 comprises 14 residues. CDR3 loop: CASSLGGANYGYTF. CDR3 DNA sequence: TGTGCCAGCAGCTTGGGGGGGGCTAACTATGGCTACACCTTC.

This clone has more than one count but fewer than ten. This specimen includes other DNA sequences encoding the same CDR3. The chain employs TRBV25-1 and TRBJ1-4; TRBD1 agrees at 7 bases. CDR3 size: 13 residues. In germline, CDR1 is MGHDK, CDR2 SYGVNS. The J segment lost 8 bases and the V segment lost 5 bases, leaving 5 bases of the junction unmatched. The CDR3: CASSPTGTEKLFF. CDR3 DNA: TGTGCCAGCAGTCCGACAGGGACAGAAAAACTGTTTTTT.

A single count supports this clone. The chain employs TRBV7-2 and TRBJ1-3; D gene unclear. The germline CDR1 and CDR2 sequences are SGHTA and FQGNSA. CDR3 length: 15 amino acids. Deletions cut 2 bases from V and 5 bases from J, with 13 bases between. The CDR3 DNA reads TGTGCCAGCAGCTTATTGATGGACGGAAGAAACACCATATATTTT. Its translation is CASSLLMDGRNTIYF.

The rearrangement joins TRBV6-1 to TRBJ2-5; D possibly matches TRBD1 or TRBD2 (6 bases each). CDR1 and CDR2 (germline): MNHNS, SASEGT. CDR3 length equals 15 residues. Trimming removed 5 bases at V and 4 bases at J, with 17 bases between. The CDR3 nucleotides read TGTGCCAGCAGTAAAAGCTCGGGGGCGGGAGAGACCCAGTACTTC. This translates into CASSKSSGAGETQYF.

The rearrangement uses TRBV11-2 and TRBJ1-2, with unresolved D. Germline V gene sequence: CDR1 SGHAT, CDR2 FQNNGV. V was clipped by 6 bases and J by 4 bases, with 15 bases between them. This CDR3 has 14 amino acids. The CDR3 spells CASRAPARGYGYTF. In nucleotides, the CDR3 is TGTGCCAGCAGGGCCCCTGCACGCGGCTATGGCTACACCTTC.

This rearrangement joins TRBV6-4 to TRBJ2-1; 14 nucleotides align to TRBD2. Per the germline V gene, CDR1 is MRHNA and CDR2 is SNTAGT. The CDR3 spans 15 residues. After removal of 3 bases from V and 9 bases from J, the junction contained 4 bases not matched to a gene. As DNA, the CDR3 is TGTGCCAGCAGTGAATCGGGACTAGCGGGGGCTGAGCAGTTCTTC. It yields the protein CASSESGLAGAEQFF.

The genes are TRBV10-3 and TRBJ2-7; TRBD1 agrees at 9 bases. This CDR3 contains 15 residues. V shed 0 bases, J shed 1 base, and the junction held 1 base outside the gene matches. CDR1 is ENHRY and CDR2 is SYGVKD in the germline V gene. The CDR3 loop is CAISESTGGSYEQYF. Written as DNA, the CDR3 is TGTGCCATCAGTGAGTCGACAGGGGGGTCCTACGAGCAGTACTTC.

The rearrangement joins TRBV28 to TRBJ2-1, with 8 bases fitting TRBD2. CDR1 is MDHEN and CDR2 is SYDVKM in the germline V gene. The V segment lost 6 bases and the J segment 2 bases; nucleotides outside the gene matches: 3. The CDR3 length is 14 residues. The chain's CDR3 is CASSRGGTYNEQFF. The CDR3, as DNA: TGTGCCAGCAGCCGGGGGGGGACCTACAATGAGCAGTTCTTC.

This clone was found once. The identical CDR3 is also encoded by other nucleotide sequences in the sample. The chain couples TRBV28 to TRBJ2-1; no firm D call. Germline V gives CDR1 MDHEN, CDR2 SYDVKM. The V and J ends lost 2 bases and 0 bases respectively, with 8 bases between them. The CDR3 is 15 amino acids. CDR3 coding DNA: TGTGCCAGCAGTTTAAAGGCCGGCTCCTACAATGAGCAGTTCTTC. Its protein is CASSLKAGSYNEQFF.

The chain is built from TRBV19 and TRBJ2-1; D gene uncertain. The CDR3 totals 14 residues. With 0 bases removed from V and 0 bases from J, the gap between germline ends came to 3 bases. Germline V gene data show CDR1 as LNHDA and CDR2 as SQIVND (reference sequence). Here the CDR3 DNA reads TGTGCCAGTAGTATAGAGGGCTCCTACAATGAGCAGTTCTTC. This encodes CASSIEGSYNEQFF.